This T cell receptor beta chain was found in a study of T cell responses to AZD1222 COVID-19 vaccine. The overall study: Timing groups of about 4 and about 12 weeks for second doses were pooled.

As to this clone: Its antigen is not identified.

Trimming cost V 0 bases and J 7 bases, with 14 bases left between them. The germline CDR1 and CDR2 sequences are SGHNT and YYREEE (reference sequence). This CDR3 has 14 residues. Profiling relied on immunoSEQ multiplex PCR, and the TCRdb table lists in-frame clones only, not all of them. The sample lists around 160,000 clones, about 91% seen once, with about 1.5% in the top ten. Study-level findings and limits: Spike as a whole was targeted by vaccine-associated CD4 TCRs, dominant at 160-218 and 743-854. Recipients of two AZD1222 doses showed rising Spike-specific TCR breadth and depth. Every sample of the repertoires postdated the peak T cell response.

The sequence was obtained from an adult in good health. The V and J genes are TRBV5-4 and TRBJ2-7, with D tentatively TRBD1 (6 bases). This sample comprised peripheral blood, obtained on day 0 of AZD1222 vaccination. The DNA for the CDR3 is TGTGCCAGCAGCTTGGCAGGGGCCCTCGTGGAGCAGTACTTC. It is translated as CASSLAGALVEQYF.